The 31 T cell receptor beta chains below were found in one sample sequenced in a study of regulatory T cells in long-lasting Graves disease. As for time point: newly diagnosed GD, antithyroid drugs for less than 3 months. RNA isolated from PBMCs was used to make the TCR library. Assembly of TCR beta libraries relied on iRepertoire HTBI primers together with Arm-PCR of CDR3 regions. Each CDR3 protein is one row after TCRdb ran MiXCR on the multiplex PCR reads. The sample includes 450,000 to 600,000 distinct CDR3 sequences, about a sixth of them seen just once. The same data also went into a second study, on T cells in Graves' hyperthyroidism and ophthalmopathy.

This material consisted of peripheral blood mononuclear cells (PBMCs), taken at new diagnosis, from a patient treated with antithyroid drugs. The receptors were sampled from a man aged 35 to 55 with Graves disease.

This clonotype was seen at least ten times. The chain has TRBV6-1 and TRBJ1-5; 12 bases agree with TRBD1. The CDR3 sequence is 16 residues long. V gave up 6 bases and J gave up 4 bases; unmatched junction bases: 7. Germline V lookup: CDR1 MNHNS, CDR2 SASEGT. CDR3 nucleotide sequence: TGTGCCAGCAGCCGGGACAGGGGGCGAGGAAATCAGCCCCAGCATTTT. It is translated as CASSRDRGRGNQPQHF.

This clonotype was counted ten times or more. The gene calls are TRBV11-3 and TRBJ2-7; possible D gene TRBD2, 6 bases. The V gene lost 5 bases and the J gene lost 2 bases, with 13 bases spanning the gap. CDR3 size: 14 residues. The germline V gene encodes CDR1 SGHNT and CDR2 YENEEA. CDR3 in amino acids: CASSPAGRTYEQYF. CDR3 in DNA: TGTGCCAGCAGCCCAGCGGGCCGAACCTACGAGCAGTACTTC.

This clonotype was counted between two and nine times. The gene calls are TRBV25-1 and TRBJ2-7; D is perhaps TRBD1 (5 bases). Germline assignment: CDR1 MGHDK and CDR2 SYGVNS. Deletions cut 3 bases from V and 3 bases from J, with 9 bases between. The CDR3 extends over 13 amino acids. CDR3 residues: CASSDRQNYEQYF. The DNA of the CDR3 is TGTGCCAGCAGTGACCGACAGAACTACGAGCAGTACTTC.

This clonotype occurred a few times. CDR3 nucleotides: TGTGCCAGCACCCTGGGGACAGCGGAAGAGACCCAGTACTTC. This sequence encodes CASTLGTAEETQYF. V is TRBV7-9 and J is TRBJ2-5; 7 bases match TRBD1. This CDR3 region has 14 residues. Germline lookup yields CDR1 SEHNR and CDR2 FQNEAQ (reference sequence). Trimming at V came to 7 bases and at J to 3 bases, leaving 8 bases not matched to a gene.

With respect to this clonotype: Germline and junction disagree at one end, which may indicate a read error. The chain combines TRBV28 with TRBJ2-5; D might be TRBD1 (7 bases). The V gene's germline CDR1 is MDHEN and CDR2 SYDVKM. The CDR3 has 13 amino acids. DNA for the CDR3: TGTGCCAGCAGTTTACTCAGGGGGGAGACCCTGTACTTC. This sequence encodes CASSLLRGETLYF.

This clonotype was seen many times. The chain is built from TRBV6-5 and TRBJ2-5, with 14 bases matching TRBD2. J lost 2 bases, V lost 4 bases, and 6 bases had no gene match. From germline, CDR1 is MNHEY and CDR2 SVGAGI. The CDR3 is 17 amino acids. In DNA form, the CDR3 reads TGTGCCAGCAGTTCCCGACTAGCGGGAGGGCCTCAAGAGACCCAGTACTTC. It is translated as CASSSRLAGGPQETQYF.

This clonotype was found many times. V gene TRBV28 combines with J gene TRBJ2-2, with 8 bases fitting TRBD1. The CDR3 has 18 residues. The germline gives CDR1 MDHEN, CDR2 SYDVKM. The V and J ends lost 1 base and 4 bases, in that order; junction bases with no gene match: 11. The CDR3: CASSLFFYRGSFTGELFF. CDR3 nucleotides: TGTGCCAGCAGTTTATTCTTTTACAGGGGGTCTTTCACCGGGGAGCTGTTTTTT.

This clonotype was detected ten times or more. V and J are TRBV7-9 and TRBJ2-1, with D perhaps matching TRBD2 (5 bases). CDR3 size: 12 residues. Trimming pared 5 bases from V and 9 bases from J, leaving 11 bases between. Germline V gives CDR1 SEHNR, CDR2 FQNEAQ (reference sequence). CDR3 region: CASSRSGREQFF. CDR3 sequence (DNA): TGTGCCAGCAGCCGGAGCGGCCGTGAGCAGTTCTTC.

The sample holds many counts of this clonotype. CDR3: CATSDGTGDFSQPQHF. CDR3 bases: TGTGCCACCAGTGACGGTACAGGGGATTTCAGTCAGCCCCAGCATTTT. This chain links TRBV24-1 with TRBJ1-5, with 7 bases matching TRBD1. The CDR3 has 16 residues. J was trimmed by 6 bases and V by 4 bases; bases with no gene match: 11. Germline V gene sequence: CDR1 KGHDR, CDR2 SFDVKD.

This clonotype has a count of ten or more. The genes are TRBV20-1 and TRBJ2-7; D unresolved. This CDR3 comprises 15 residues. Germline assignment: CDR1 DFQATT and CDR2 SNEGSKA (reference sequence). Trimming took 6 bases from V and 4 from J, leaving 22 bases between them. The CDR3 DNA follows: TGCAGTGCCTCATTAGACGCCTGGGCCTTGTACGAGCAGTACTTC. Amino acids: CSASLDAWALYEQYF.

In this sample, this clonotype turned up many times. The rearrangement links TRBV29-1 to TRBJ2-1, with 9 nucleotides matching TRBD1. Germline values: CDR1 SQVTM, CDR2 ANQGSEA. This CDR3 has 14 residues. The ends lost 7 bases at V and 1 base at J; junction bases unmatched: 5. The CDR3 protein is CSARGTGSYNEQFF. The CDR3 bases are TGCAGCGCCAGAGGGACAGGGTCCTACAATGAGCAGTTCTTC.

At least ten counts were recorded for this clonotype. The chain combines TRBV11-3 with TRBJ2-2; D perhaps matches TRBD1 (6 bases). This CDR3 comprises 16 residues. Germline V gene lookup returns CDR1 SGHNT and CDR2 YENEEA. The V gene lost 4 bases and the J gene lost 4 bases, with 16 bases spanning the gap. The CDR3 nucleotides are TGTGCCAGCAGCTATGTCCGGGACATTATCACCGGGGAGCTGTTTTTT. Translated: CASSYVRDIITGELFF.

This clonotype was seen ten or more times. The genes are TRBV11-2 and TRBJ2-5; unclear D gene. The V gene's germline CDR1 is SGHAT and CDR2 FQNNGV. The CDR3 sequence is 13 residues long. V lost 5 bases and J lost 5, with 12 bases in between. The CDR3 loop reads CASSPRLGETQYF. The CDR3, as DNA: TGTGCCAGCAGCCCCCGACTGGGTGAGACCCAGTACTTC.

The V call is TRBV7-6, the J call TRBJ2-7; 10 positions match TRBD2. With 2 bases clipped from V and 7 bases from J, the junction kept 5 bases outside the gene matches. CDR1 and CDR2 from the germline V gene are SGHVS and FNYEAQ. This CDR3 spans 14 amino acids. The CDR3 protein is CASSLPSGRGEQYF. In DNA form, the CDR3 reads TGTGCCAGCAGCTTACCAAGCGGGAGGGGTGAGCAGTACTTC.

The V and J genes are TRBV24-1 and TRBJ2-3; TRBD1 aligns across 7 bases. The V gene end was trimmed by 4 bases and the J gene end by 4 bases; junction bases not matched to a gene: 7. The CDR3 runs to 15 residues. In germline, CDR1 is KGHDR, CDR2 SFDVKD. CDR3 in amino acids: CATSDADRDADTQYF. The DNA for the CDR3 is TGTGCCACCAGTGACGCCGACAGGGACGCAGATACGCAGTATTTT.

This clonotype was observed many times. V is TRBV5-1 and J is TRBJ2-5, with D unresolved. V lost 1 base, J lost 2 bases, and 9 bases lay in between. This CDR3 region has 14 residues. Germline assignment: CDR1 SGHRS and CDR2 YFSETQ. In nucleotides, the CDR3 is TGCGCCAGCAGCTTGACTAAATGGCAAGAGACCCAGTACTTC. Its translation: CASSLTKWQETQYF.

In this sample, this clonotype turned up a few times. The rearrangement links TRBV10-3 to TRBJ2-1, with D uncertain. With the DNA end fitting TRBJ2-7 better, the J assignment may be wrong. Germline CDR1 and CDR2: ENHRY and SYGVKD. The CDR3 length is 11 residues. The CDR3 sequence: CAISARDEQYF. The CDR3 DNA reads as TGTGCCATCAGTGCGAGAGACGAGCAGTACTTC.

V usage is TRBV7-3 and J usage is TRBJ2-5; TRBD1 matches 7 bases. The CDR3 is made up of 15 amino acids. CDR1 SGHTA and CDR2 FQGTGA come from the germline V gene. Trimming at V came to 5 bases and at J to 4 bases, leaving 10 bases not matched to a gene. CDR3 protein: CASSPRQGSGETQYF. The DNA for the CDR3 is TGTGCCAGCAGCCCAAGACAGGGAAGCGGAGAGACCCAGTACTTC.

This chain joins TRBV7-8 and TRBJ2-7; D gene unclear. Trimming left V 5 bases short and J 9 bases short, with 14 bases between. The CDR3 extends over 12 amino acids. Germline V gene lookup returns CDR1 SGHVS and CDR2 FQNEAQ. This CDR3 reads CASSQVASPQYF. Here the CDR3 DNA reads TGTGCCAGCAGCCAGGTGGCGAGCCCGCAGTACTTC.

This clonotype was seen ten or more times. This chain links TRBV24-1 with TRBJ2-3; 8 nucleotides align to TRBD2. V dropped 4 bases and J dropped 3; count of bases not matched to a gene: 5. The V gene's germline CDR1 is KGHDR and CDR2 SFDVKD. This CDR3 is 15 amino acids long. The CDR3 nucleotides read TGTGCCACCAGTGACAGCGGGAGTCCAACAGATACGCAGTATTTT. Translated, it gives CATSDSGSPTDTQYF.

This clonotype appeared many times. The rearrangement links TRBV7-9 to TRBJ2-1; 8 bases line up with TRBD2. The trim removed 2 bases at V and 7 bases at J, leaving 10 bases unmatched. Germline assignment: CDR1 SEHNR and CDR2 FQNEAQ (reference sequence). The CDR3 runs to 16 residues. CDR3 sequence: CASSLIREGRWNEQFF. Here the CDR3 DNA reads TGTGCCAGCAGCTTAATACGGGAGGGCCGGTGGAATGAGCAGTTCTTC.

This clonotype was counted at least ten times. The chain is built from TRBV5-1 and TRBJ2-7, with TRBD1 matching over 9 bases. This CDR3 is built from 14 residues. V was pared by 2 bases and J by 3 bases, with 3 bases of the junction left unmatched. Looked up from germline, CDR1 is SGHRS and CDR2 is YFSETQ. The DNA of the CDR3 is TGCGCCAGCAGCTTTGCGGACAGGGGCTACGAGCAGTACTTC. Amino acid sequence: CASSFADRGYEQYF.

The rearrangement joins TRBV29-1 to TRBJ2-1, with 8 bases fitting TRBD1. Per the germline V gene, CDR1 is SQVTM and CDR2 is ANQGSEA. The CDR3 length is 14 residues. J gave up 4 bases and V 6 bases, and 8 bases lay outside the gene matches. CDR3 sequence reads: CSVIDRGGYNEQFF. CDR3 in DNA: TGCAGCGTGATAGACAGGGGCGGGTACAATGAGCAGTTCTTC.

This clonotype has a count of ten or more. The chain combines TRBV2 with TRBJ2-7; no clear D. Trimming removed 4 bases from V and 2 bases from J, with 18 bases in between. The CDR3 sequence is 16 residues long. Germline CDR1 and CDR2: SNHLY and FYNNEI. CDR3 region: CASSVASLGETYEQYF. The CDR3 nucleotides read TGTGCCAGCAGTGTGGCCAGCTTAGGCGAGACCTACGAGCAGTACTTC.

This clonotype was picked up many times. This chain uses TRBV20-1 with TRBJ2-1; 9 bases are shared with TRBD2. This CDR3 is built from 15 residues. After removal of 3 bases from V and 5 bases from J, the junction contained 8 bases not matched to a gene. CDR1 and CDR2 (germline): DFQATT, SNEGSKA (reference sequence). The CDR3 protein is CSARIIAGVDNEQFF. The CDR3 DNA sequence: TGCAGTGCTAGGATCATAGCGGGAGTTGACAATGAGCAGTTCTTC.

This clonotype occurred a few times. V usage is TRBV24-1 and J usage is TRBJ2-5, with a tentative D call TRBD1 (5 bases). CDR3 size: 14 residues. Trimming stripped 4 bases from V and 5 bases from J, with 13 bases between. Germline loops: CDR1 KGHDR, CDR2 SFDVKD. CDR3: CATSEPGSDETQYF. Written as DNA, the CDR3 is TGTGCCACCAGTGAGCCAGGGTCTGATGAGACCCAGTACTTC.

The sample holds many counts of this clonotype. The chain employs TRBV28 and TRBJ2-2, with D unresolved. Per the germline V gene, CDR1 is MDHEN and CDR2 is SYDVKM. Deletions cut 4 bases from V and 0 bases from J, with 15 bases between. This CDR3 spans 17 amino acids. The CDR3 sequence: CASSSRPVFANTGELFF. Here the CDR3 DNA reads TGTGCCAGCAGTTCCCGACCGGTGTTCGCGAACACCGGGGAGCTGTTTTTT.

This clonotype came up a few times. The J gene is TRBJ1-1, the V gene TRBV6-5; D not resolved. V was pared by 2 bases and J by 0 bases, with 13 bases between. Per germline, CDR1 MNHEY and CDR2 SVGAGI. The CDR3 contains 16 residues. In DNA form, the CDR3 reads TGTGCCAGCAGTTACGCCCAAAACGTTATGAACACTGAAGCTTTCTTT. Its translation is CASSYAQNVMNTEAFF.

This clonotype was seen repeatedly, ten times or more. The CDR3 DNA reads TGTGCCATGGAAGGGGGCATTTTAGTAGATACGCAGTATTTT. Amino acids: CAMEGGILVDTQYF. The V gene is TRBV30, the J gene TRBJ2-3; 7 nucleotides agree with TRBD1. Germline lookup yields CDR1 GTSNPN and CDR2 SVGIG (reference sequence). Losses at the gene ends were 8 bases for V and 5 bases for J; bases not matched to a gene: 13. The CDR3 loop spans 14 amino acids.

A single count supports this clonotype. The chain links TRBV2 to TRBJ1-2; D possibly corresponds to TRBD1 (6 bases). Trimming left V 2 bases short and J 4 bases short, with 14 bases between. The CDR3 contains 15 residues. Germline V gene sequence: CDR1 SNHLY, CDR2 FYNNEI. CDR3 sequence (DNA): TGTGCCAGCAGTGAAAGGGGGGGCCAGGTCTATGGCTACACCTTC. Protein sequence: CASSERGGQVYGYTF.

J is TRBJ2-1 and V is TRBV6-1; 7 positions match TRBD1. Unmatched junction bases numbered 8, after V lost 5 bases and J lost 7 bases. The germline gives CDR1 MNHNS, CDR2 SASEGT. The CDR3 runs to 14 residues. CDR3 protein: CASSRDSVLNEQFF. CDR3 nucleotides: TGTGCCAGCAGTCGGGACAGTGTACTTAATGAGCAGTTCTTC.